Described below is a single T cell receptor beta chain sequence and its context. This sample is drawn from a study of shared clonotypes between healthy human individuals. Profiling relied on immunoSEQ multiplex PCR, and the TCRdb table lists in-frame clones only, not all of them. The sample has about 770,000 clones; 72% are singletons. The V gene's germline CDR1 is ENHRY and CDR2 SYGVKD. With 6 bases clipped from V and 5 bases from J, the junction kept 12 bases outside the gene matches. This CDR3 contains 15 residues. The chain has TRBV10-3 and TRBJ2-5; the match to TRBD1 covers 7 bases. This receptor was taken from a woman under 40 in good health. Sequencing was done on a sample of memory CD4+ T cells sorted from blood. The subset: CD45RA-negative fraction. CDR3 residues: CAISRQGEVGETQYF. Written as DNA, the CDR3 is TGTGCCATCAGCCGACAGGGAGAAGTGGGGGAGACCCAGTACTTC.